This T cell receptor (beta chain) is drawn from a study of cytomegalovirus exposure and HLA in healthy donors. Turning to the study itself: Earlier findings included some 120 million unique TCR beta sequences obtained from 150 million to 200 million T cells. Samples from HLA-typed donors yielded some 85 million unique TCRs in an early data release.

The CDR3 covers 13 residues. Trimming took 7 bases from V and 7 from J, leaving 13 bases between them. In germline, CDR1 is MNHEY, CDR2 SVGAGI. Vbeta (60) and Jbeta (13) primers were used in the PCR. TCRdb keeps only in-frame clones here, not all; method: immunoSEQ multiplex PCR. The sample carries about 180,000 clones, about four fifths recorded once. This chain connects TRBV6-5 to TRBJ1-4; possibly TRBD1 for D (6 bases). The clonotype originates from a male donor in good health and CMV-seronegative. What was sequenced was PBMCs. Written as DNA, the CDR3 is TGTGCCAGCACCCGGGGGGGCTCTGAAAAACTGTTTTTT. Encoded protein: CASTRGGSEKLFF.